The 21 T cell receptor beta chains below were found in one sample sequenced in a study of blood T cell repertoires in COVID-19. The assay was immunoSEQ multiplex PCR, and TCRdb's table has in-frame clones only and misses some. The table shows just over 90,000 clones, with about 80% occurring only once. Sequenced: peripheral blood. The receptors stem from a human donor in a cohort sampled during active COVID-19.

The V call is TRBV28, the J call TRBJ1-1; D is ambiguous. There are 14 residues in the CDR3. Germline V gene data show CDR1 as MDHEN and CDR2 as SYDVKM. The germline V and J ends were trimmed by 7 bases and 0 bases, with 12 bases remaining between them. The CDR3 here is CASTVGGMNTEAFF. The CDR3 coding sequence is TGTGCCAGCACGGTCGGAGGGATGAACACTGAAGCTTTCTTT. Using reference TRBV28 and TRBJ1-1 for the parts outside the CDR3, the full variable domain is DVKVTQSSRYLVKRTGEKVFLECVQDMDHENMFWYRQDPGLGLRLIYFSYDVKMKEKGDIPEGYSVSREKKERFSLILESASTNQTSMYLCASTVGGMNTEAFFGQGTRLTVV.

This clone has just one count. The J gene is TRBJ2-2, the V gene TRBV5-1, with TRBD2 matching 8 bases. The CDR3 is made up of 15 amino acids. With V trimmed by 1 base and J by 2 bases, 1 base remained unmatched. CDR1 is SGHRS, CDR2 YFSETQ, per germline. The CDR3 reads CASSLTSGNTGELFF. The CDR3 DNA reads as TGCGCCAGCAGCTTGACTAGCGGAAACACCGGGGAGCTGTTTTTT.

The CDR3 DNA is TGTGCCAGCAGCTTAATGGGCCCCTATGGCTACACCTTC. Translating gives CASSLMGPYGYTF. The chain joins TRBV7-3 to TRBJ1-2, with no clear D. There are 13 residues in the CDR3. V dropped 1 base and J dropped 4 bases, with 7 bases sitting between them. Looked up from germline, CDR1 is SGHTA and CDR2 is FQGTGA.

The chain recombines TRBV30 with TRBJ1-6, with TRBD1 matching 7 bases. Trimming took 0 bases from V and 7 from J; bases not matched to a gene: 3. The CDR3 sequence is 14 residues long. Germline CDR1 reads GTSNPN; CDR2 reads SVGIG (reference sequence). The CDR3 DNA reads TGTGCCTGGAGTGTGGTCAGGGGGAATTCACCCCTCCACTTT. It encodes CAWSVVRGNSPLHF.

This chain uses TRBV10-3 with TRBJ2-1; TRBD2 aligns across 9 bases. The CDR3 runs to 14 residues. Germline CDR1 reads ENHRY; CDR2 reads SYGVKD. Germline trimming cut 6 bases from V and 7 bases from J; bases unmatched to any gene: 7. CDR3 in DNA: TGTGCCATCAGCAGACTAGCGGAAATGAATGAGCAGTTCTTC. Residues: CAISRLAEMNEQFF.

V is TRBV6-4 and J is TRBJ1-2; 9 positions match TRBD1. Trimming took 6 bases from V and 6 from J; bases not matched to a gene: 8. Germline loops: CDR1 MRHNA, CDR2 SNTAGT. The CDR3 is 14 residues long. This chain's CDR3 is CASSLTGTGNGYTF. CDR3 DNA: TGTGCCAGCAGCTTAACCGGGACAGGGAATGGCTACACCTTC.

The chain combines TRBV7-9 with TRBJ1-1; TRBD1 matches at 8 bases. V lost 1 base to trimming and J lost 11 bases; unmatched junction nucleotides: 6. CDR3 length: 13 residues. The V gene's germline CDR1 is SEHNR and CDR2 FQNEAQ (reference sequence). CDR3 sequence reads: CASSLDYRGFAFF. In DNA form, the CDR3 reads TGTGCCAGCAGCTTAGACTACAGGGGGTTTGCTTTCTTT.

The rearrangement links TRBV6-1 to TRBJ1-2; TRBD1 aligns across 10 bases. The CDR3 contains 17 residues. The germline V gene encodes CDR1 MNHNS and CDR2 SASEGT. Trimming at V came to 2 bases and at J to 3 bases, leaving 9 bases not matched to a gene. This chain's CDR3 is CASSERDRGRMDYGYTF. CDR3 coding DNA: TGTGCCAGCAGTGAACGTGACAGGGGGCGGATGGACTATGGCTACACCTTC.

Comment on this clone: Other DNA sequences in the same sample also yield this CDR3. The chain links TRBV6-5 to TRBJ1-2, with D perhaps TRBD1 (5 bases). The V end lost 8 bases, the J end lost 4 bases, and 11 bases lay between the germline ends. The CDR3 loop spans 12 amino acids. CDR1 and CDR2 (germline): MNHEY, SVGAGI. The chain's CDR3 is CASGDSFYGYTF. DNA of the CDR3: TGTGCCAGCGGGGACTCTTTCTATGGCTACACCTTC.

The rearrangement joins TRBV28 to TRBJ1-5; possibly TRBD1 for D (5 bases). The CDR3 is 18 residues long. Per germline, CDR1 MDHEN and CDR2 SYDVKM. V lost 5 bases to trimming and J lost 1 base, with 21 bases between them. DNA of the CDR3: TGTGCCAGCAGTAAAGCCCTCGGAGGGGTCTTCAGCAATCAGCCCCAGCATTTT. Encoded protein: CASSKALGGVFSNQPQHF.

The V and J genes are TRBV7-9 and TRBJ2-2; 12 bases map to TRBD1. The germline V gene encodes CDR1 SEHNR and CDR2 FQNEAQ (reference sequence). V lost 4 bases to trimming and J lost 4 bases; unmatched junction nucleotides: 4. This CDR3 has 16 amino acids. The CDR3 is CASSSGQGAVTGELFF. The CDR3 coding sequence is TGTGCCAGCAGCTCGGGACAGGGGGCGGTCACCGGGGAGCTGTTTTTT.

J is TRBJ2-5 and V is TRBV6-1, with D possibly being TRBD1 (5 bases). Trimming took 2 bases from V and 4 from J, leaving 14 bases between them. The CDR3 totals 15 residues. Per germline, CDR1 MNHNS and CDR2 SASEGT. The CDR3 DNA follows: TGTGCCAGCAGTGAAAACCCAGGGCGACGAGAGACCCAGTACTTC. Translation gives CASSENPGRRETQYF.

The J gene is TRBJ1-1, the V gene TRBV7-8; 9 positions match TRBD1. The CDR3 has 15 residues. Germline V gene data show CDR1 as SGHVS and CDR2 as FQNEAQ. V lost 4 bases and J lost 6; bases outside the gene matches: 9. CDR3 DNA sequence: TGTGCCAGCAGCTCAAGACGGGACAGGGCGTCTGAAGCTTTCTTT. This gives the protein CASSSRRDRASEAFF.

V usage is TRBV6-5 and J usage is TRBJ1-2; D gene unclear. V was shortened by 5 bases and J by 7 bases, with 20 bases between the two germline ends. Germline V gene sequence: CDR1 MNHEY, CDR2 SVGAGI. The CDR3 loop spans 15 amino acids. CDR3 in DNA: TGTGCCAGCAGTAGGAGGGCCAGTGGTGAGGTTGGCTACACCTTC. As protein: CASSRRASGEVGYTF.

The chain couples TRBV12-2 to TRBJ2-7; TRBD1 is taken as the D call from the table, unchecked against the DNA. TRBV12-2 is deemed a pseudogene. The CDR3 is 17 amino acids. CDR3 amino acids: CASRFISGTGNSYEQYF. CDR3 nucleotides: TGTGCAAGTCGCTTCATAAGCGGGACAGGCAACTCCTACGAGCAGTACTTC.

The CDR3: CASRRPGVGVDTQYF. The CDR3 DNA reads as TGTGCCAGCAGACGGCCAGGGGTGGGGGTAGATACGCAGTATTTT. The genes are TRBV27 and TRBJ2-3, with D perhaps matching TRBD1 (6 bases). The CDR3 totals 15 residues. Deletions cut 6 bases from V and 5 bases from J, with 18 bases between. Germline lookup yields CDR1 MNHEY and CDR2 SMNVEV (reference sequence).

The CDR3: CASSLDRHYEQYF. The CDR3 nucleotides are TGTGCCAGCAGCTTGGACAGGCACTACGAGCAGTACTTC. The chain links TRBV5-4 to TRBJ2-7, with D tentatively TRBD1 (5 bases). Trimming removed 0 bases at V and 3 bases at J, with 7 bases between. The germline V gene has CDR1 SGHNT and CDR2 YYREEE (reference sequence). The CDR3 extends over 13 amino acids.

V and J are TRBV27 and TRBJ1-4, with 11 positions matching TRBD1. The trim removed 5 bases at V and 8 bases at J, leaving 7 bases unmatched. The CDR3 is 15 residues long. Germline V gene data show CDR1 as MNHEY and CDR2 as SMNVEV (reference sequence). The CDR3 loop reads CASSPLRDRGEKLFF. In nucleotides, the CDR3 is TGTGCCAGCAGTCCACTACGGGACAGGGGGGAAAAACTGTTTTTT.

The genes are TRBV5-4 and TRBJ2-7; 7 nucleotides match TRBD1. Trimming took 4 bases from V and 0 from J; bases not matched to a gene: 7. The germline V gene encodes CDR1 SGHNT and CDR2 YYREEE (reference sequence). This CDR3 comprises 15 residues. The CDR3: CASSLDRTSSYEQYF. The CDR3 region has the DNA TGTGCCAGCAGCCTGGACAGGACCAGCTCCTACGAGCAGTACTTC.

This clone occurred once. CDR3 protein: CASSPRQGQNSPLHF. In DNA form, the CDR3 reads TGTGCCAGCAGTCCCCGACAGGGCCAAAATTCACCCCTCCACTTT. This chain links TRBV6-5 with TRBJ1-6, with 7 bases matching TRBD1. J lost 7 bases, V lost 5 bases, and 8 bases had no gene match. CDR3 length equals 15 residues. The germline V gene has CDR1 MNHEY and CDR2 SVGAGI.

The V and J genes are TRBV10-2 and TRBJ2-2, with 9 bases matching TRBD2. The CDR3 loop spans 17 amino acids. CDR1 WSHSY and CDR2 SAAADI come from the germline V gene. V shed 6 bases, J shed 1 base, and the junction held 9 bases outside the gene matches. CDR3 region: CASSGLAGLLNTGELFF. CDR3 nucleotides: TGCGCCAGCAGCGGGCTAGCGGGACTTCTGAACACCGGGGAGCTGTTTTTT.